The 9 T cell receptor beta chains presented below share a single source sample, sequenced in a study of cytomegalovirus exposure and HLA in healthy donors. PCR used 60 Vbeta primers and 13 Jbeta primers. The table came from immunoSEQ multiplex PCR; TCRdb's copy has only in-frame clones and leaves some out. Of 76,000 or so clones listed, 73% were seen once; the top ten hold about 16%. Material for sequencing was PBMCs. These receptors originate from a woman between 40 and 50 years old in good health and CMV-seropositive.

This chain uses TRBV6-5 with TRBJ1-5; maybe TRBD1 (6 bases). V shed 6 bases and J shed 3 bases, with 15 bases lying between them. CDR1 MNHEY and CDR2 SVGAGI come from the germline V gene. This CDR3 contains 15 residues. Here the CDR3 DNA reads TGTGCCAGCAGACAAGACAGGACCCACAATCAGCCCCAGCATTTT. Residues: CASRQDRTHNQPQHF.

The rearrangement joins TRBV6-5 to TRBJ2-1, with D hard to call. Germline assignment: CDR1 MNHEY and CDR2 SVGAGI. The CDR3 spans 11 residues. Trimming left V 6 bases short and J 4 bases short, with 4 bases between. The CDR3 DNA is TGTGCCAGCAGCGTATACAATGAGCAGTTCTTC. It is translated as CASSVYNEQFF.

The V call is TRBV19, the J call TRBJ1-2; D remains unclear. Germline CDR1 reads LNHDA; CDR2 reads SQIVND (reference sequence). The CDR3 totals 14 residues. The germline V and J ends were trimmed by 3 bases and 4 bases, with 12 bases remaining between them. The chain's CDR3 is CASSIPAGIYGYTF. Written as DNA, the CDR3 is TGTGCCAGTAGTATTCCGGCAGGCATCTATGGCTACACCTTC.

V gene TRBV6-5 combines with J gene TRBJ2-1, with 9 nucleotides matching TRBD1. Unmatched junction bases numbered 3, after V lost 4 bases and J lost 2 bases. The CDR3 runs 15 residues. Germline V gene lookup returns CDR1 MNHEY and CDR2 SVGAGI. CDR3 sequence (DNA): TGTGCCAGCAGTTGGGACAGGGTCACCTACAATGAGCAGTTCTTC. Its protein product is CASSWDRVTYNEQFF.

This clone was counted a few times. The CDR3 DNA reads TGCGCCAGCAGCCCAGGGGAGGGGAATCAGCCCCAGCATTTT. Translated: CASSPGEGNQPQHF. This chain joins TRBV5-1 and TRBJ1-5; maybe TRBD1 (6 bases). Germline V gene data show CDR1 as SGHRS and CDR2 as YFSETQ. Trimming pared 4 bases from V and 4 bases from J, leaving 12 bases between. This CDR3 is built from 14 residues.

The sample holds one count of this clone. The CDR3 DNA sequence: TGCAGCGTGGGGTCGGGACAGCTCGCGAACACCGGGGAGCTGTTTTTT. This gives the protein CSVGSGQLANTGELFF. The rearrangement joins TRBV29-1 to TRBJ2-2, with 7 bases that match TRBD1. V gave up 6 bases and J gave up 0 bases; unmatched junction bases: 10. This CDR3 has 16 residues. Germline CDR1 and CDR2: SQVTM and ANQGSEA.

The V call is TRBV6-6, the J call TRBJ2-1; 12 bases are a match to TRBD2. The CDR3 has 15 amino acids. CDR1 and CDR2 from the germline V gene are MNHNY and SVGAGI (reference sequence). The trim removed 5 bases at V and 4 bases at J, leaving 3 bases unmatched. Here the CDR3 reads CASSRTSGTYNEQFF. CDR3 coding DNA: TGTGCCAGCAGTCGGACTAGCGGGACATACAATGAGCAGTTCTTC.

This rearrangement joins TRBV10-2 to TRBJ2-4; 7 positions match TRBD1. Germline CDR1 is WSHSY and CDR2 is SAAADI. V dropped 10 bases and J dropped 0; count of bases not matched to a gene: 9. The CDR3 consists of 15 residues. The CDR3 DNA reads TGCGCCACGTATGAGGGGGCTGGAGCCAAAAACATTCAGTACTTC. Residues: CATYEGAGAKNIQYF.

The rearrangement uses TRBV5-1 and TRBJ2-1; D is possibly TRBD2 (6 bases). The CDR3 runs 19 residues. V was cut by 5 bases and J by 2 bases, with 26 bases left in between. The germline CDR1 and CDR2 sequences are SGHRS and YFSETQ. The CDR3 loop is CASRPGTPQPKTPYNEQFF. The CDR3 bases are TGCGCCAGCAGGCCCGGGACTCCACAGCCAAAAACTCCCTACAATGAGCAGTTCTTC.